The source of this T cell receptor beta chain is a study of T cell repertoires in cytomegalovirus infection. For the study at large: Recently identified HLA-C-restricted and well-studied HLA-B-restricted CMV epitopes were used. Public TCR beta signatures marked donors with CMV infection and the matching HLA.

This clonotype was seen a few times. Its cognate antigen is unknown. TCRdb redid the calling of the reads with MiXCR, one entry per CDR3 protein. Found here are around 430,000 distinct CDR3 sequences, roughly 46% of them singletons; the top ten hold approximately 40%. Study conclusions and caveats: In two of eight donors, the top clonotype was HLA-C-restricted CMV-specific.

This sequence was found in a human donor in good health (CMV status not recorded). Some clones in this sample may be carry-over from other donors' samples. The sequenced sample was cultured PBMCs, obtained from culture after CMV antigen stimulation.

CDR3 coding DNA: TGTGCCAGTAGCAAAGAGTCCCGGGTCTATGGCTACACCTTC. Translated: CASSKESRVYGYTF. This chain links TRBV19 with TRBJ1-2; D call uncertain. The V end was cut by 6 bases, the J end by 4 bases, with 15 bases between. The V gene's germline CDR1 is LNHDA and CDR2 SQIVND (reference sequence). The CDR3 is made up of 14 amino acids.